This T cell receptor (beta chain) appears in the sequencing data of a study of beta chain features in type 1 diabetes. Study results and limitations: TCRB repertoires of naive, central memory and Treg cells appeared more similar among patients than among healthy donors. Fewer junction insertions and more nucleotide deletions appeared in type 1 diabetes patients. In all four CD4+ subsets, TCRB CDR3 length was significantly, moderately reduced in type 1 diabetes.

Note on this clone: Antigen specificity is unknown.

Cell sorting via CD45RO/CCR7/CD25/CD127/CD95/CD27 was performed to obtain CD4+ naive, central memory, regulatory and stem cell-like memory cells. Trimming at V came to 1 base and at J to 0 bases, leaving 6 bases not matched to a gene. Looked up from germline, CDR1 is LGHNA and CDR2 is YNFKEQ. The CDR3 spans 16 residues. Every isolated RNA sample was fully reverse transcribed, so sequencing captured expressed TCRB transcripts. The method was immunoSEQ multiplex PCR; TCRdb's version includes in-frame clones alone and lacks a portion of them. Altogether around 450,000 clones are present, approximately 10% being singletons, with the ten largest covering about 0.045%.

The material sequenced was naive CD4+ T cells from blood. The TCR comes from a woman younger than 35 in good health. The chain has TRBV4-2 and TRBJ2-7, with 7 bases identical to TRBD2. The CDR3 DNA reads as TGTGCCAGCAGCCAAGTTGGTGCTAGCGGCTCCTACGAGCAGTACTTC. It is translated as CASSQVGASGSYEQYF.